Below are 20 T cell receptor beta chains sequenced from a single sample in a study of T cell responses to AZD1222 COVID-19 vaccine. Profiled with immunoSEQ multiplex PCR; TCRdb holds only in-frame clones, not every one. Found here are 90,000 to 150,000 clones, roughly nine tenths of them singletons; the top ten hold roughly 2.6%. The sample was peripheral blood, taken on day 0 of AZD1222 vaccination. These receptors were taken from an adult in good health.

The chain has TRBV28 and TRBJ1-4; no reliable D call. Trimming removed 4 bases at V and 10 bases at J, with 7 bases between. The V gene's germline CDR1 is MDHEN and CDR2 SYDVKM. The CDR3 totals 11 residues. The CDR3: CASSSRAKLFF. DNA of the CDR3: TGTGCCAGCAGTTCCCGGGCAAAACTGTTTTTT. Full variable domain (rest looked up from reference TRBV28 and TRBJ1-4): DVKVTQSSRYLVKRTGEKVFLECVQDMDHENMFWYRQDPGLGLRLIYFSYDVKMKEKGDIPEGYSVSREKKERFSLILESASTNQTSMYLCASSSRAKLFFGSGTQLSVL.

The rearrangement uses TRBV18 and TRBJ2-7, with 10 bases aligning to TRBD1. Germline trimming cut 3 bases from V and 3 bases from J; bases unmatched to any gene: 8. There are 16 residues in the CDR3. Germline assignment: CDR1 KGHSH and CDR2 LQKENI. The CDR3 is CASSPSEGTGVYEQYF. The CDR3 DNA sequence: TGTGCCAGCTCACCTTCCGAGGGGACAGGGGTCTACGAGCAGTACTTC. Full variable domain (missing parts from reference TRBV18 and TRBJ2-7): NAGVMQNPRHLVRRRGQEARLRCSPMKGHSHVYWYRQLPEEGLKFMVYLQKENIIDESGMPKERFSAEFPKEGPSILRIQQVVRGDSAAYFCASSPSEGTGVYEQYFGPGTRLTVT.

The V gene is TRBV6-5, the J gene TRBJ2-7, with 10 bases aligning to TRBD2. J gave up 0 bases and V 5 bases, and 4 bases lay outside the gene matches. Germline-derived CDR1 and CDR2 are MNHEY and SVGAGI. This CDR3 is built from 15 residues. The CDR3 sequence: CASSRTSGASYEQYF. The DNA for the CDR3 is TGTGCCAGCAGTAGAACTAGCGGGGCCTCCTACGAGCAGTACTTC.

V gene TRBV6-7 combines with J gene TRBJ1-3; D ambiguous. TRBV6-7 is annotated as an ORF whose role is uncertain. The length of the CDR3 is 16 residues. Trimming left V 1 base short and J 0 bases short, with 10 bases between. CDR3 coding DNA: TGTGCCAGCAGTTACTTGGAGCGACTCTCTGGAAACACCATATATTTT. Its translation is CASSYLERLSGNTIYF.

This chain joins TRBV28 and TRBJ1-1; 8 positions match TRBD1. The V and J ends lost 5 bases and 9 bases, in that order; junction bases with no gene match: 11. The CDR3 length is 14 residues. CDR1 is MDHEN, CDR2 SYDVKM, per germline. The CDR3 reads CASSLRPRGQKAFF. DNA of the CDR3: TGTGCCAGCAGTCTCCGGCCCAGGGGGCAGAAAGCTTTCTTT.

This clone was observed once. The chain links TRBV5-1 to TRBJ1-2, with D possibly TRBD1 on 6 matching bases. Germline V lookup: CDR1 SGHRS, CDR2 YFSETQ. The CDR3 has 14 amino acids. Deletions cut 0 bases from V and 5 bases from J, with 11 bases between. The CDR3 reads CASSLGAGDYGYTF. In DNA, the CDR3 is TGCGCCAGCAGCTTGGGTGCAGGGGATTATGGCTACACCTTC.

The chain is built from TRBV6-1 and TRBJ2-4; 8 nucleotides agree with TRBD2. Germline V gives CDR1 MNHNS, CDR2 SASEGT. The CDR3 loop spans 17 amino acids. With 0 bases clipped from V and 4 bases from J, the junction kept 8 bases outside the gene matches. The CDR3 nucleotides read TGTGCCAGCAGTGAAGCCGGGGTCGGCGGGAGGAAAAACATTCAGTACTTC. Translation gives CASSEAGVGGRKNIQYF.

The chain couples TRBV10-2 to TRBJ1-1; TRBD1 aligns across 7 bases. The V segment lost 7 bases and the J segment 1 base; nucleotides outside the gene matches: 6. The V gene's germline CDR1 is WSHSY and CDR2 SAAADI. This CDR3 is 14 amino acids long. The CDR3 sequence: CASIGAGGNTEAFF. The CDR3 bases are TGCGCCAGCATAGGGGCAGGGGGGAACACTGAAGCTTTCTTT.

The CDR3 region is CASSSRTPSATIYF. Here the CDR3 DNA reads TGTGCCAGCAGTTCGAGGACTCCAAGCGCCACCATATATTTT. V gene TRBV28 combines with J gene TRBJ1-3, with D hard to call. Trimming removed 4 bases at V and 9 bases at J, with 16 bases between. Germline V gene data show CDR1 as MDHEN and CDR2 as SYDVKM. This CDR3 comprises 14 residues. The variable domain in full, completed from reference TRBV28 and TRBJ1-3, reads DVKVTQSSRYLVKRTGEKVFLECVQDMDHENMFWYRQDPGLGLRLIYFSYDVKMKEKGDIPEGYSVSREKKERFSLILESASTNQTSMYLCASSSRTPSATIYFGEGSWLTVV.

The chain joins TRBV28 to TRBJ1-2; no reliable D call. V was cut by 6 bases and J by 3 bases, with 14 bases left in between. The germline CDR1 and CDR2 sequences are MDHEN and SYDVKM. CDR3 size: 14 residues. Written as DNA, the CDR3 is TGTGCCAGCAGGGGTAGAGGACGGTACTATGGCTACACCTTC. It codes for CASRGRGRYYGYTF.

CDR3: CASRVGQSYGYTF. CDR3 DNA sequence: TGTGCCAGCAGGGTTGGACAGTCCTATGGCTACACCTTC. This chain connects TRBV12-3 or TRBV12-4 to TRBJ1-2, with D tentatively TRBD1 (6 bases). The ends were cut back, 6 bases at V and 4 bases at J, with 12 bases in the middle. The CDR3 has 13 amino acids.

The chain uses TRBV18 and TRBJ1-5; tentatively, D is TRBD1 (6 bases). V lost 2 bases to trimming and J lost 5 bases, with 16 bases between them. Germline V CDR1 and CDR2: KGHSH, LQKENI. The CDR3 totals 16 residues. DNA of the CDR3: TGTGCCAGCTCACCAAGACAGGCAGGGAAGGATCAGCCCCAGCATTTT. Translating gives CASSPRQAGKDQPQHF.

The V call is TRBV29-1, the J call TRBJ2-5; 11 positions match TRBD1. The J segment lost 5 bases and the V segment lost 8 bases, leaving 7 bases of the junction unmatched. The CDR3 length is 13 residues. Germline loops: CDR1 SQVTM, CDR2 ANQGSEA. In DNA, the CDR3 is TGCAGCTTAAGGACAGGGGGCTTGGAGACCCAGTACTTC. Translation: CSLRTGGLETQYF.

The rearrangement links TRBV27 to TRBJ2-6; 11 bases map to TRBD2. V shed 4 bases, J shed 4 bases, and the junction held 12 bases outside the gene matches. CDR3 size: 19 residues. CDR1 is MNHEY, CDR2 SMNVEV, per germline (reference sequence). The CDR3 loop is CASSSPKLAGGAGANVLTF. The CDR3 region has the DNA TGTGCCAGCAGTTCCCCTAAGTTAGCGGGAGGGGCGGGGGCCAACGTCCTGACTTTC.

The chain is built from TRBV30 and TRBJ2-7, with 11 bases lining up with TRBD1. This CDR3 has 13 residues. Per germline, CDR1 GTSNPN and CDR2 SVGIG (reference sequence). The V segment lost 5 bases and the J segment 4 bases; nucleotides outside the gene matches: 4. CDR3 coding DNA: TGTGCCTGGGAGGGGGACAGGGGGTACGAGCAGTACTTC. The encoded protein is CAWEGDRGYEQYF. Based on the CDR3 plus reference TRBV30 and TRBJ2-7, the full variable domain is SQTIHQWPATLVQPVGSPLSLECTVEGTSNPNLYWYRQAAGRGLQLLFYSVGIGQISSEVPQNLSASRPQDRQFILSSKKLLLSDSGFYLCAWEGDRGYEQYFGPGTRLTVT.

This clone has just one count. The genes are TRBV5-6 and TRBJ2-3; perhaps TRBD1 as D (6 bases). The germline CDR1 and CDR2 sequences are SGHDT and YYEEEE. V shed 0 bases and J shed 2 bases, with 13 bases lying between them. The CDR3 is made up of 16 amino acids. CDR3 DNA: TGTGCCAGCAGCTTGGAGCGTACAGGGTTCACAGATACGCAGTATTTT. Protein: CASSLERTGFTDTQYF.

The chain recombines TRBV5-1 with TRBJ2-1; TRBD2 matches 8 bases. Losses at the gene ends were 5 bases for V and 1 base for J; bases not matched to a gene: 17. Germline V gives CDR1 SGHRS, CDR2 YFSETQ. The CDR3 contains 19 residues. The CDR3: CASRTIGVSGTRSYNEQFF. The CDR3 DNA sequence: TGCGCCAGCAGAACTATTGGGGTTAGCGGGACGAGATCCTACAATGAGCAGTTCTTC.

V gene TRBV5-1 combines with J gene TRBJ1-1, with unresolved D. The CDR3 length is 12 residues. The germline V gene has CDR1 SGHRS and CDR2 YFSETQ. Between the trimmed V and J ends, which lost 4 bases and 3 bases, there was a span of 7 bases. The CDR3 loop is CASSGLHTEAFF. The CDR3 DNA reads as TGCGCCAGCAGCGGCCTACACACTGAAGCTTTCTTT.

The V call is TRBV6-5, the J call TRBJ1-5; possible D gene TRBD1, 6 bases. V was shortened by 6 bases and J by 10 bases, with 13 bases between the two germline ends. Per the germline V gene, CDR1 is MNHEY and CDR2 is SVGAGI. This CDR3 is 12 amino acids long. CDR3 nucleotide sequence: TGTGCCAGCAGCGTCGGACAGTACCCCCAGCATTTT. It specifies CASSVGQYPQHF.

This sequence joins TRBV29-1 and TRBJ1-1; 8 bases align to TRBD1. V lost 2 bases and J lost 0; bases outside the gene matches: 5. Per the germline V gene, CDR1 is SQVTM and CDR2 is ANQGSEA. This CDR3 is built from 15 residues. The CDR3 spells CSVELRTGMNTEAFF. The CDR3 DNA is TGCAGCGTTGAATTGCGGACAGGGATGAACACTGAAGCTTTCTTT.